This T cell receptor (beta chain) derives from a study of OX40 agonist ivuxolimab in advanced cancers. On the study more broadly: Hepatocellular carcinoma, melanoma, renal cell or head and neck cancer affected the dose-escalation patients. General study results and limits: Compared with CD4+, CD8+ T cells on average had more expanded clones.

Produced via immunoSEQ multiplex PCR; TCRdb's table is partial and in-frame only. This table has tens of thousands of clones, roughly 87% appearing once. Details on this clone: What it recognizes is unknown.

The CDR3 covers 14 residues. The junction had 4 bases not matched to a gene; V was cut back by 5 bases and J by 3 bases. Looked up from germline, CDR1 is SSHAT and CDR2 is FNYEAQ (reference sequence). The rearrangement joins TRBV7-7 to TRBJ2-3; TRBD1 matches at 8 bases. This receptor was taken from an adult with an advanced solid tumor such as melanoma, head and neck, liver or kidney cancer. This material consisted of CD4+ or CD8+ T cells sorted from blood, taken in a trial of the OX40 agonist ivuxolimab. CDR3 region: CASSATGVTDTQYF. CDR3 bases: TGTGCCAGCAGCGCGACAGGGGTAACAGATACGCAGTATTTT.